The clone carrying this T cell receptor (beta chain) was counted a few times. Its antigen is undetermined. TCRdb processed the reads anew with MiXCR; each CDR3 protein has one entry. The sample has about 110,000 distinct CDR3 sequences, about 30% seen once. This specimen comes from a study of T cell repertoires in cytomegalovirus infection. As for the study in general: The authors relied on CMV epitopes, both recently identified HLA-C-restricted and well-studied HLA-B-restricted.

The input for sequencing was CD8+ T cells from cultured PBMCs, taken from culture after CMV antigen stimulation. This clonotype was obtained from a human donor in good health (CMV status not recorded). Some clones in this sample may be carry-over from other donors' samples.

The CDR3 nucleotides read TGTGCCACTCAGGGGGGGTTTTCCTACGAGCAGTACTTC. Translating it yields CATQGGFSYEQYF. The chain couples TRBV6-1 to TRBJ2-7; D may be TRBD1 or TRBD2 (7 bases each). Germline CDR1 MNHNS, CDR2 SASEGT. Trimming shortened V by 10 bases and J by 1 base, and 14 bases separated the two germline ends. The CDR3 is 13 residues long.